Here is one TCR beta chain with its context. Its antigen remains unidentified. This entry is derived from a study of beta chain features in type 1 diabetes. General study results and limits: All four CD4+ subsets of Type 1 diabetes patients contained TCRB CDR3s that were moderately but significantly shorter. Relative to healthy donors, patients appeared to have naive, central memory and Treg TCRB repertoires that were more similar.

Trimming shortened V by 0 bases and J by 6 bases, and 17 bases separated the two germline ends. The CDR3 extends over 16 amino acids. Germline V gene lookup returns CDR1 KGHSH and CDR2 LQKENI. Reverse transcription of all isolated RNA meant that expressed TCRB transcripts were sequenced. The data were produced by immunoSEQ multiplex PCR, yet TCRdb's version contains in-frame clones alone and is incomplete. The repertoire holds 250,000 to 350,000 clones, with over 14% as singletons. The chain recombines TRBV18 with TRBJ1-2, with TRBD1 as a possible D gene (6 bases). This clonotype was obtained from a man in his late teens or twenties with type 1 diabetes. Sequencing input: naive CD4+ T cells from blood. CDR3 sequence reads: CASSPPSSGGRDGYTF. CDR3 DNA sequence: TGTGCCAGCTCACCACCGAGCTCGGGGGGCAGAGATGGCTACACCTTC.